This TCR beta chain was identified during a study of blood T cells in healthy people across ages. Points from the study as a whole: Researchers deemed the diversity estimates from one million T cells underestimates.

This clonotype was counted only a few times. The antigen is undetermined. Next came a second PCR, run for about 7 to 12 cycles, which used a sample-barcoded 5' primer along with a J-beta primer mix. Each sample provided no less than 3 million CDR3-containing paired-end reads. TCRdb fed the 5' RACE reads into MiXCR, producing one record per CDR3 protein. The sample holds some 700,000 distinct CDR3 sequences, approximately 39% seen once. The V gene end was trimmed by 4 bases and the J gene end by 8 bases; junction bases not matched to a gene: 9. The CDR3 has 14 residues. Germline values: CDR1 DFQATT, CDR2 SNEGSKA (reference sequence). Total RNA extracted from each sample amounted to at least 6 micrograms.

The TCR comes from a woman aged 55-70 years in good health. The J gene is TRBJ2-1, the V gene TRBV20-1; 9 bases are shared with TRBD2. Sequences were obtained from blood. CDR3 sequence: CSAISGSRVYEQFF. For the CDR3, the DNA is TGCAGTGCTATTAGCGGGAGCAGGGTCTATGAGCAGTTCTTC.